These 25 T cell receptor beta chains share one sample of origin, sequenced in a study of regulatory dendritic cells for organ transplantation. For these TCRs, the target antigens are not known. CFSE-labeled sorted T cells met regulatory or mature dendritic cells for over 4 days. The method was immunoSEQ multiplex PCR; TCRdb's version includes in-frame clones alone and lacks a portion of them. The repertoire includes some 9,600 clones, under 70% of them detected once, and 0.45% to 0.7% sits in the top ten. The sequencing sample was made of naive CD4+ T cells from blood cultured with dendritic cells. Subset defined: CD45RA+ naive T cells. These receptors were collected from a human donor in good health.

This chain joins TRBV18 and TRBJ2-1; TRBD2 aligns across 9 bases. CDR1 is KGHSH and CDR2 is LQKENI in the germline V gene. Trimming removed 0 bases from V and 5 bases from J; junction bases left unmatched: 8. This CDR3 has 17 residues. DNA of the CDR3: TGTGCCAGCTCACCACCGGCGCGGGGGGGCCGAAACAATGAGCAGTTCTTC. This encodes CASSPPARGGRNNEQFF.

The chain links TRBV5-4 to TRBJ2-4; 15 bases agree with TRBD2. Germline trimming cut 4 bases from V and 6 bases from J; bases unmatched to any gene: 2. Germline V gene data show CDR1 as SGHNT and CDR2 as YYREEE (reference sequence). The CDR3 is made up of 15 amino acids. CDR3 amino acids: CASSPGLAGGNIQYF. The CDR3 DNA sequence: TGTGCCAGCAGCCCGGGACTAGCGGGGGGAAACATTCAGTACTTC.

The chain carries TRBV21-1 and TRBJ2-1; the table names TRBD1, a call not compared with the DNA. TRBV21-1 is shown as a pseudogene. The CDR3 extends over 17 amino acids. The chain's CDR3 is CASSTMPFRGLYNEQFF. CDR3 nucleotides: TGTGCCAGCAGCACAATGCCCTTCAGGGGGCTCTACAATGAGCAGTTCTTC.

This chain links TRBV9 with TRBJ2-7, with D unclear. Trimming left V 0 bases short and J 3 bases short, with 16 bases between. Germline V gene data show CDR1 as SGDLS and CDR2 as YYNGEE. This CDR3 region has 16 residues. CDR3: CASSVATGADLYEQYF. DNA of the CDR3: TGTGCCAGCAGCGTAGCCACTGGAGCAGACCTCTACGAGCAGTACTTC.

The chain combines TRBV5-5 with TRBJ1-6; 12 bases agree with TRBD1. This CDR3 region has 16 residues. The ends lost 3 bases at V and 10 bases at J; junction bases unmatched: 8. CDR1 SGHKS and CDR2 YYEKEE come from the germline V gene (reference sequence). Here the CDR3 DNA reads TGTGCCAGCAGCTCGCAGGGGACAGGGGGCCGATCACCCCTCCACTTT. This encodes CASSSQGTGGRSPLHF.

This clone occurred once. DNA of the CDR3: TGTGCCAGCAGCCCGGGGGGGCGGGACCAAGAGACCCAGTACTTC. This translates into CASSPGGRDQETQYF. The chain combines TRBV5-4 with TRBJ2-5; 8 bases are shared with TRBD2. There are 15 residues in the CDR3. Germline CDR1 SGHNT, CDR2 YYREEE (reference sequence). V dropped 4 bases and J dropped 0; count of bases not matched to a gene: 5. Full variable domain (missing parts from reference TRBV5-4 and TRBJ2-5): ETGVTQSPTHLIKTRGQQVTLRCSSQSGHNTVSWYQQALGQGPQFIFQYYREEENGRGNFPPRFSGLQFPNYSSELNVNALELDDSALYLCASSPGGRDQETQYFGPGTRLLVL.

The V call is TRBV11-2, the J call TRBJ1-2, with 9 positions matching TRBD1. In germline, CDR1 is SGHAT, CDR2 FQNNGV. V lost 5 bases, J lost 10 bases, and 8 bases stayed unmatched. This CDR3 is 13 amino acids long. The CDR3 DNA reads as TGTGCCAGCAGCCCGGACAGGGGTCGGCACTACACCTTC. Amino acids: CASSPDRGRHYTF.

The chain joins TRBV2 to TRBJ1-4, with D hard to call. From germline, CDR1 is SNHLY and CDR2 FYNNEI. V lost 4 bases and J 8 bases, leaving 14 bases between the germline ends. The CDR3 covers 14 residues. The CDR3 coding sequence is TGTGCCAGCAGTGCGAGAGGGATAGGGGAAAAACTGTTTTTT. Its translation is CASSARGIGEKLFF.

This clone was found a few times. The rearrangement uses TRBV2 and TRBJ2-3; possible D gene TRBD2, 5 bases. This CDR3 contains 14 residues. Germline V CDR1 and CDR2: SNHLY, FYNNEI. Trimming left V 4 bases short and J 2 bases short, with 10 bases between. CDR3 coding DNA: TGTGCCAGCAGTGTTCGCGGGCTCACAGATACGCAGTATTTT. Translating gives CASSVRGLTDTQYF.

This sequence joins TRBV11-1 and TRBJ2-5; D is possibly TRBD1 (5 bases). Trimming took 6 bases from V and 1 from J, leaving 9 bases between them. The CDR3 spans 13 residues. Per the germline V gene, CDR1 is SGHAT and CDR2 is FQDESV (reference sequence). The CDR3 is CASRVQGQETQYF. Here the CDR3 DNA reads TGTGCCAGCAGAGTTCAGGGCCAAGAGACCCAGTACTTC.

This chain connects TRBV7-9 to TRBJ2-7; TRBD1 agrees at 9 bases. V was pared by 5 bases and J by 4 bases, with 6 bases of the junction left unmatched. This CDR3 spans 14 amino acids. The germline gives CDR1 SEHNR, CDR2 FQNEAQ (reference sequence). The CDR3 DNA reads as TGTGCCAGCAGCAACCGGGACAGGGTTTACGAGCAGTACTTC. This encodes CASSNRDRVYEQYF.

The chain has TRBV7-3 and TRBJ2-5; weak D call: TRBD1 (6 bases). Per the germline V gene, CDR1 is SGHTA and CDR2 is FQGTGA. V was pared by 0 bases and J by 4 bases, with 9 bases between. The length of the CDR3 is 14 residues. Here the CDR3 DNA reads TGTGCCAGCAGCTTAACGGGCAGGGGAGAGACCCAGTACTTC. Its protein is CASSLTGRGETQYF.

V and J are TRBV11-2 and TRBJ2-5, with 8 bases matching TRBD2. J was trimmed by 3 bases and V by 2 bases; bases with no gene match: 5. The CDR3 runs 15 residues. In germline, CDR1 is SGHAT, CDR2 FQNNGV. CDR3 DNA sequence: TGTGCCAGCAGCTTAAATCCCGGGGGGGAAGAGACCCAGTACTTC. This gives the protein CASSLNPGGEETQYF.

This clone was seen a handful of times. The V call is TRBV7-9, the J call TRBJ2-7; 8 positions match TRBD1. J lost 2 bases, V lost 3 bases, and 6 bases had no gene match. The CDR3 sequence is 15 residues long. Looked up from germline, CDR1 is SEHNR and CDR2 is FQNEAQ (reference sequence). CDR3 loop: CASSLVQGVTYEQYF. For the CDR3, the DNA is TGTGCCAGCAGCTTGGTACAGGGGGTTACCTACGAGCAGTACTTC.

The V and J genes are TRBV18 and TRBJ2-7; TRBD2 aligns across 7 bases. Germline V gives CDR1 KGHSH, CDR2 LQKENI. This CDR3 has 16 amino acids. V trimming: 3 bases; J trimming: 0 bases; junction bases outside the gene matches: 8. The CDR3 spells CASSPTSPRSSYEQYF. The DNA of the CDR3 is TGTGCCAGCTCACCGACTAGCCCCAGGAGCTCCTACGAGCAGTACTTC.

This chain links TRBV29-1 with TRBJ2-7, with 10 bases identical to TRBD1. The germline CDR1 and CDR2 sequences are SQVTM and ANQGSEA. The CDR3 spans 13 residues. After removal of 7 bases from V and 2 bases from J, the junction contained 5 bases not matched to a gene. CDR3 protein: CSAFGTGAYEQYF. CDR3 in DNA: TGCAGCGCCTTCGGGACAGGGGCCTACGAGCAGTACTTC.

A few counts support this clone. V and J are TRBV5-1 and TRBJ2-6, with 8 bases lining up with TRBD1. Germline trimming cut 0 bases from V and 0 bases from J; bases unmatched to any gene: 2. The germline CDR1 and CDR2 sequences are SGHRS and YFSETQ. This CDR3 spans 17 amino acids. Here the CDR3 reads CASSLGTGPSGANVLTF. Written as DNA, the CDR3 is TGCGCCAGCAGCTTGGGGACAGGGCCCTCTGGGGCCAACGTCCTGACTTTC.

The V gene is TRBV4-2, the J gene TRBJ2-1; 8 bases agree with TRBD2. Germline loops: CDR1 LGHNA, CDR2 YNFKEQ. The CDR3 covers 16 residues. Trimming took 1 base from V and 6 from J; bases not matched to a gene: 8. The CDR3 sequence is CASSQGAGGATNEQFF. The CDR3 nucleotides are TGTGCCAGCAGCCAAGGGGCCGGGGGGGCCACCAATGAGCAGTTCTTC.

The chain employs TRBV19 and TRBJ1-1, with D possibly matching TRBD1 (5 bases). The CDR3 has 12 amino acids. CDR1 and CDR2 from the germline V gene are LNHDA and SQIVND (reference sequence). Trimming cost V 5 bases and J 10 bases, with 14 bases left between them. The CDR3 coding sequence is TGTGCCAGTAGTCCGGGACTCAGGAGAGCTTTCTTT. This encodes CASSPGLRRAFF. Together with reference TRBV19 and TRBJ1-1, the CDR3 gives the full variable domain: DGGITQSPKYLFRKEGQNVTLSCEQNLNHDAMYWYRQDPGQGLRLIYYSQIVNDFQKGDIAEGYSVSREKKESFPLTVTSAQKNPTAFYLCASSPGLRRAFFGQGTRLTVV.

The chain links TRBV5-6 to TRBJ2-3; the D is unclear. Trimming removed 6 bases from V and 0 bases from J, with 14 bases in between. Germline loops: CDR1 SGHDT, CDR2 YYEEEE. The CDR3 extends over 15 amino acids. This chain's CDR3 is CASKVGRYSTDTQYF. In DNA, the CDR3 is TGTGCCAGCAAGGTGGGCAGGTATAGCACAGATACGCAGTATTTT. The complete variable domain, with remaining parts taken from reference TRBV5-6 and TRBJ2-3, reads DAGVTQSPTHLIKTRGQQVTLRCSPKSGHDTVSWYQQALGQGPQFIFQYYEEEERQRGNFPDRFSGHQFPNYSSELNVNALLLGDSALYLCASKVGRYSTDTQYFGPGTRLTVL.

This clone was counted a few times. The chain combines TRBV21-1 with TRBJ2-1; the table's D call TRBD2 went unverified against the DNA. TRBV21-1 is designated a pseudogene. This CDR3 contains 18 residues. For the CDR3, the DNA is TGTGCCAGCAGTCCCGGGACTAGCGGGGGTAGCTCCTACAATGAGCAGTTCTTC. This translates into CASSPGTSGGSSYNEQFF.

J is TRBJ1-2 and V is TRBV7-9, with a tentative D call TRBD1 (5 bases). Germline CDR1 and CDR2: SEHNR and FQNEAQ (reference sequence). The CDR3 spans 14 residues. Between the trimmed V and J ends, which lost 3 bases and 6 bases, there was a span of 14 bases. CDR3 DNA sequence: TGTGCCAGCAGCTTCGGGCAGGGAGGGCATGGCTACACCTTC. Protein sequence: CASSFGQGGHGYTF.

V is TRBV6-5 and J is TRBJ2-7, with 11 nucleotides matching TRBD2. With 10 bases clipped from V and 9 bases from J, the junction kept 11 bases outside the gene matches. Germline-derived CDR1 and CDR2 are MNHEY and SVGAGI. The CDR3 totals 13 residues. CDR3 sequence reads: CATTRSSGGRQYF. CDR3 DNA sequence: TGTGCCACCACGAGGTCTAGCGGGGGGCGGCAGTACTTC.

The V gene is TRBV7-2, the J gene TRBJ2-2; D is unresolved. CDR3 length equals 12 residues. The germline V and J ends were trimmed by 5 bases and 6 bases, with 7 bases remaining between them. In germline, CDR1 is SGHTA, CDR2 FQGNSA. The CDR3 is CASSPISGELFF. CDR3 nucleotide sequence: TGTGCCAGCAGCCCCATTTCCGGGGAGCTGTTTTTT. Drawing the rest from reference TRBV7-2 and TRBJ2-2, the complete variable domain is GAGVSQSPSNKVTEKGKDVELRCDPISGHTALYWYRQSLGQGLEFLIYFQGNSAPDKSGLPSDRFSAERTGGSVSTLTIQRTQQEDSAVYLCASSPISGELFFGEGSRLTVL.

This clone was seen once. V is TRBV11-3 and J is TRBJ2-5; tentative D call: TRBD1 (5 bases). CDR3 length equals 14 residues. V shed 3 bases and J shed 5 bases, with 13 bases lying between them. The V gene's germline CDR1 is SGHNT and CDR2 YENEEA. CDR3 protein: CASSFRSGKETQYF. CDR3 coding DNA: TGTGCCAGCAGCTTTCGTTCAGGGAAGGAGACCCAGTACTTC.